Shown below are 13 T cell receptor beta chains from a single sample sequenced in a study of beta chain features in type 1 diabetes. Study-level results: TCRB CDR3 length was moderately but significantly reduced in all four CD4+ subsets of Type 1 diabetes patients.

TCRB transcripts that were expressed got sequenced, as all of the isolated RNA had been reverse transcribed. The repertoire was sequenced with immunoSEQ multiplex PCR; TCRdb's copy has only in-frame clones and lacks some. There are about 260,000 clones in the sample; 20% occur only once, and 0.028% lies in the top ten. No antigen has been assigned to these receptors. Material: naive CD4+ T cells from blood. The receptor set was obtained from a woman aged 40 to 50 with type 1 diabetes.

This sequence joins TRBV9 and TRBJ1-6; 9 nucleotides line up with TRBD1. Germline V lookup: CDR1 SGDLS, CDR2 YYNGEE. The V segment lost 0 bases and the J segment 9 bases; nucleotides outside the gene matches: 7. The CDR3 runs 16 residues. DNA for the CDR3: TGTGCCAGCAGCGTAGGTTGGGCGACAGGGGGTTCACCCCTCCACTTT. Its protein is CASSVGWATGGSPLHF.

V usage is TRBV5-4 and J usage is TRBJ1-2; 9 nucleotides match TRBD1. Per the germline V gene, CDR1 is SGHNT and CDR2 is YYREEE (reference sequence). This CDR3 spans 16 amino acids. The junction had 15 bases not matched to a gene; V was cut back by 4 bases and J by 8 bases. CDR3 DNA: TGTGCCAGCAGCCTGGGAGGACAGGGGTTAGGGAGGGGCTACACCTTC. Translated: CASSLGGQGLGRGYTF.

This clone was observed a handful of times. The V gene is TRBV7-8, the J gene TRBJ2-2; TRBD2 aligns across 9 bases. The CDR3 consists of 16 residues. CDR1 SGHVS and CDR2 FQNEAQ come from the germline V gene. The ends lost 7 bases at V and 0 bases at J; junction bases unmatched: 6. CDR3 sequence (DNA): TGTGCCAGCATCCTAGCGGGGCCTCCGAACACCGGGGAGCTGTTTTTT. It translates to CASILAGPPNTGELFF. The variable domain in full, with the rest retrieved from reference TRBV7-8 and TRBJ2-2, is GAGVSQSPRYKVAKRGQDVALRCDPISGHVSLFWYQQALGQGPEFLTYFQNEAQLDKSGLPSDRFFAERPEGSVSTLKIQRTQQEDSAVYLCASILAGPPNTGELFFGEGSRLTVL.

Only one count was recorded for this clone. This chain links TRBV11-3 with TRBJ2-5; 7 positions agree with TRBD1. The CDR3 runs 15 residues. J lost 5 bases, V lost 1 base, and 7 bases had no gene match. Germline V gene lookup returns CDR1 SGHNT and CDR2 YENEEA. For the CDR3, the DNA is TGTGCCAGCAGCTTAGGCCTGGGGACAGTCGAGACCCAGTACTTC. This codes for CASSLGLGTVETQYF.

This chain links TRBV5-1 with TRBJ1-4; no reliable D call. V gave up 4 bases and J gave up 8 bases, with 15 bases separating them. The CDR3 spans 14 residues. CDR1 and CDR2 (germline): SGHRS, YFSETQ. This chain's CDR3 is CASSITTSGEKLFF. The CDR3 DNA is TGCGCCAGCAGCATAACGACCTCGGGAGAAAAACTGTTTTTT.

There are a few counts of this clone. The J gene is TRBJ1-5, the V gene TRBV15; 9 nucleotides match TRBD1. This CDR3 comprises 16 residues. V shed 3 bases and J 6 bases; nucleotides not matched to a gene: 9. Germline CDR1 and CDR2: LNHNV and YYDKDF (reference sequence). CDR3 amino acids: CATSRRGQGTRQPQHF. The CDR3 region has the DNA TGTGCCACCAGCAGGCGGGGACAGGGAACCCGTCAGCCCCAGCATTTT.

This clone was recorded a few times. This sequence joins TRBV18 and TRBJ1-1, with D uncertain. Trimming removed 6 bases at V and 7 bases at J, with 12 bases between. The CDR3 loop spans 12 amino acids. Germline V CDR1 and CDR2: KGHSH, LQKENI. The CDR3 nucleotides are TGTGCCAGCTCGCCCTATCTTAGTGAAGCTTTCTTT. Its protein is CASSPYLSEAFF.

This clone was seen only a few times. CDR3 coding DNA: TGCGCCAGCAGCTCCGGGACTTCCGATGGCTACACCTTC. Protein: CASSSGTSDGYTF. The chain carries TRBV5-1 and TRBJ1-2; tentatively, D is TRBD1 (5 bases). The CDR3 sequence is 13 residues long. Per the germline V gene, CDR1 is SGHRS and CDR2 is YFSETQ. The V gene lost 3 bases and the J gene lost 6 bases, with 12 bases spanning the gap.

The chain joins TRBV5-6 to TRBJ2-3, with 10 bases fitting TRBD2. The CDR3 totals 17 residues. Germline CDR1 SGHDT, CDR2 YYEEEE. V was clipped by 0 bases and J by 3 bases; unmatched bases: 7. This chain's CDR3 is CASSLALAGAATDTQYF. For the CDR3, the DNA is TGTGCCAGCAGCTTGGCGCTAGCGGGAGCCGCTACAGATACGCAGTATTTT.

This clone occurred a few times. The chain is built from TRBV4-3 and TRBJ2-2, with D perhaps matching TRBD2 (6 bases). V was shortened by 0 bases and J by 0 bases, with 11 bases between the two germline ends. There are 17 residues in the CDR3. Looked up from germline, CDR1 is LGHNA and CDR2 is YSLEER. The CDR3 nucleotides are TGCGCCAGCAGCCAAGATTTAGCGGCTTCGAACACCGGGGAGCTGTTTTTT. Translating gives CASSQDLAASNTGELFF.

The rearrangement joins TRBV18 to TRBJ2-5, with D tentatively TRBD2 (5 bases). The germline V gene has CDR1 KGHSH and CDR2 LQKENI. Trimming took off 1 base at V and 7 bases at J, with 10 bases between the two ends. The CDR3 is made up of 13 amino acids. The CDR3 spells CASSPQGDATQYF. The CDR3 DNA reads TGTGCCAGCTCACCACAGGGAGATGCGACCCAGTACTTC.

The V and J genes are TRBV19 and TRBJ1-2; possibly TRBD1 for D (5 bases). The germline gives CDR1 LNHDA, CDR2 SQIVND (reference sequence). This CDR3 has 16 amino acids. V was trimmed by 3 bases and J by 4 bases, leaving 18 bases between them. CDR3 coding DNA: TGTGCCAGTAGTATGGGGCAGCACCACTTCTTCTATGGCTACACCTTC. Protein sequence: CASSMGQHHFFYGYTF.

This clone was seen more than once but under ten times. In nucleotides, the CDR3 is TGTGCCAGCAGTTACTCAAGACAGGGGCAAGAGACCCAGTACTTC. It is translated as CASSYSRQGQETQYF. The chain couples TRBV6-6 to TRBJ2-5, with TRBD1 matching 8 bases. V was clipped by 0 bases and J by 2 bases; unmatched bases: 2. CDR3 length equals 15 residues. Looked up from germline, CDR1 is MNHNY and CDR2 is SVGAGI (reference sequence).